The T cell receptor (beta chain) described here comes from a study of a mutant IDH1 vaccine in newly diagnosed glioma. Study-level information: The treated population exhibited a male proportion of roughly 60%, a female proportion of about 38%, and a mean age of about 39 years. Patients were pretreated with radiotherapy, temozolomide, or both, mostly both.

The V end was cut by 7 bases, the J end by 0 bases, with 10 bases between. The CDR3 covers 14 residues. The V gene's germline CDR1 is MNHEY and CDR2 SVGAGI. Some clones are missing from TCRdb's copy, which holds only in-frame ones; the method was immunoSEQ multiplex PCR. This table has approximately 70,000 clones, approximately 86% appearing once. General observations from the study: It was approximately 92% of patients that developed vaccine-induced immune responses. Pseudoprogression apparently lacked any relation to changes in top peripheral T cell clonotypes.

Time point meaning: baseline, week 1 (first vaccination visit). Treatment given: pre-vaccination baseline after standard-of-care therapy. As regards this clone: Its antigen is not known.

The TCR was taken from a man aged 25-40 years with glioma. Sequencing used PBMCs, obtained from a glioma patient treated with radiotherapy, temozolomide or both. The V gene is TRBV6-5, the J gene TRBJ2-1; D uncertain. CDR3 sequence reads: CASTGLSSYNEQFF. CDR3 nucleotide sequence: TGTGCCAGCACTGGATTAAGCTCCTACAATGAGCAGTTCTTC.